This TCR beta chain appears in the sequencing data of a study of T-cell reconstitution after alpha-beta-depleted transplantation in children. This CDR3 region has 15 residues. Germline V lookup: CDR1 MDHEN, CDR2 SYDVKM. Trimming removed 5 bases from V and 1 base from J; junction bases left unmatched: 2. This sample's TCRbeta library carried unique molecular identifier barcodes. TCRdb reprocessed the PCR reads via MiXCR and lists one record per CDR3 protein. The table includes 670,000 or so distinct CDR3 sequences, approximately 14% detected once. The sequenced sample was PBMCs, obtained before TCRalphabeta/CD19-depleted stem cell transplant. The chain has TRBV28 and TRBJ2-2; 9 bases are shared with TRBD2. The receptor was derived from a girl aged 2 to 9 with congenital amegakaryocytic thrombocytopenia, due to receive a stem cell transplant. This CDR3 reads CASSSGRLNTGELFF. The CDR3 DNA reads TGTGCCAGCAGTAGCGGGAGGTTGAACACCGGGGAGCTGTTTTTT.